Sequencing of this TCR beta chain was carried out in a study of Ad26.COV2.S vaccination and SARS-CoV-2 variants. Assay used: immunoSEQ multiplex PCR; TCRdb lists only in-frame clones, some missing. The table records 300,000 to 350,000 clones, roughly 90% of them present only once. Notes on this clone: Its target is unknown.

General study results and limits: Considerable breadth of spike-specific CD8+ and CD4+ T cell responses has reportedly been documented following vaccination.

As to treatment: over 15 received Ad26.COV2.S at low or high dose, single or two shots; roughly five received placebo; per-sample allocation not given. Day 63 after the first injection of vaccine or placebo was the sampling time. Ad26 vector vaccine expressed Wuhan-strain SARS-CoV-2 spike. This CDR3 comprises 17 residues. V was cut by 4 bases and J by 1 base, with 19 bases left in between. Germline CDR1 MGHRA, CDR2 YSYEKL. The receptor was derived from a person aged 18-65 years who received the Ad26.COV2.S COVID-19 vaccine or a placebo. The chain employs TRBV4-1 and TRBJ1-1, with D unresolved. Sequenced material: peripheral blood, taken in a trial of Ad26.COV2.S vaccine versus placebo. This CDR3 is CASSPGSLVDSNTEAFF. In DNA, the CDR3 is TGCGCCAGCAGCCCGGGTTCGCTGGTGGATTCGAACACTGAAGCTTTCTTT.